This T cell receptor beta chain was identified during a study of spatial heterogeneity in lung cancer. Broader study findings: Higher tumor mutation counts went along with higher counts of expanded intratumoral alpha and beta TCRs.

As concerns this clonotype: The antigen is not known.

Time point defined: sample taken at primary tumor resection. Trimming took 1 base from V and 5 from J; bases not matched to a gene: 8. Looked up from germline, CDR1 is SGDLS and CDR2 is YYNGEE. CDR3 length: 17 residues. Unique molecular identifiers, one per molecule, were present on every TCR cDNA molecule. From the 5' RACE reads, TCRdb called clonotypes with MiXCR, one entry per CDR3 protein. Here the sample spans 20,000 to 25,000 distinct CDR3 sequences, approximately 16% being singletons. Material: lung tumor tissue, obtained at surgery. The clonotype comes from a female donor with early-stage non-small cell lung cancer. This chain uses TRBV9 with TRBJ2-3; TRBD2 agrees at 12 bases. CDR3 amino acids: CASSVTRLAGVIDTQYF. The DNA for the CDR3 is TGTGCCAGCAGCGTAACGAGACTAGCGGGAGTGATAGATACGCAGTATTTT.